The rows below give T cell receptor beta chains drawn from one sample of a study of T cell changes during pregnancy in multiple sclerosis. Sequencing used immunoSEQ multiplex PCR; TCRdb keeps in-frame clones, though not all of them. In the table there are about 60,000 clones, roughly 93% of which are singletons. The sample in question was CD8+ T cells from peripheral blood mononuclear cells, obtained in the second trimester of pregnancy. The receptors were gathered from a female donor with multiple sclerosis, enrolled in a pregnancy study. Each CDR3 is given with its conserved first and last residue. A D gene is named only where the DNA matches it firmly. Part of the rows lack a size; the others show once, few, many or a class for expanded clones.

d_call: NA; clone_size: NA; v_call: TRBV5-1; j_call: TRBJ2-7; cdr3_nt: TGCGCCAGCAGCTTGCGGACAGAGAACTACGAGCAGTACTTC; cdr3_aa: CASSLRTENYEQYF
d_call: TRBD1; clone_size: NA; v_call: TRBV30; j_call: TRBJ1-2; cdr3_nt: TGTGCCTGCTCTACGTTCCGAGACAGGGGTTATATGGGTGGCTACACCTTC; cdr3_aa: CACSTFRDRGYMGGYTF
d_call: NA; clone_size: NA; v_call: TRBV29-1; j_call: TRBJ2-1; cdr3_nt: TGCAGCGTTGAAGGGTTTGGCAGGCCAAATGAGCAGTTCTTC; cdr3_aa: CSVEGFGRPNEQFF
d_call: NA; clone_size: NA; v_call: TRBV4-2; j_call: TRBJ1-1; cdr3_nt: TGTGCCAGCAGCCAACAGGCCTCTGAAGCTTTCTTT; cdr3_aa: CASSQQASEAFF
d_call: NA; clone_size: NA; v_call: TRBV7-6; j_call: TRBJ2-5; cdr3_nt: TGTGCCAGCAGCATAAGAGGGACTTCTCAGACCCAGTACTTC; cdr3_aa: CASSIRGTSQTQYF
d_call: TRBD1; clone_size: NA; v_call: TRBV7-2; j_call: TRBJ2-7; cdr3_nt: TGTGCCAGCAGCTTCCCTGAGCAGGGGGCATGGACCTACGAGCAGTACTTC; cdr3_aa: CASSFPEQGAWTYEQYF
d_call: TRBD1; clone_size: NA; v_call: TRBV4-1; j_call: TRBJ1-5; cdr3_nt: TGCGCCAGCAGCCAAGATAAGGGGACAGGGTATCAGCCCCAGCATTTT; cdr3_aa: CASSQDKGTGYQPQHF
d_call: NA; clone_size: NA; v_call: TRBV2; j_call: TRBJ1-5; cdr3_nt: TGTGCCAGCCGGGACAACTATAGCAATCAGCCCCAGCATTTT; cdr3_aa: CASRDNYSNQPQHF
d_call: NA; clone_size: NA; v_call: TRBV4-1; j_call: TRBJ1-1; cdr3_nt: TGCGCCAGCAGCTTACTGGGAGGAGAAACTGAAGCTTTCTTT; cdr3_aa: CASSLLGGETEAFF
d_call: TRBD2; clone_size: NA; v_call: TRBV9; j_call: TRBJ2-1; cdr3_nt: TGTGCCAGCAGCGTAGCTAGCGGGAGAGACAATGAGCAGTTCTTC; cdr3_aa: CASSVASGRDNEQFF
d_call: NA; clone_size: NA; v_call: TRBV28; j_call: TRBJ1-4; cdr3_nt: TGTGCCAGCATTCCCGCTCCAGGGTATAATAATGAAAAACTGTTTTTT; cdr3_aa: CASIPAPGYNNEKLFF
d_call: NA; clone_size: few; v_call: TRBV4-1; j_call: TRBJ2-7; cdr3_nt: TGCGCCAGCAGCCAAACGGACGGGAACTCCTACGAGCAGTACTTC; cdr3_aa: CASSQTDGNSYEQYF
d_call: TRBD2; clone_size: NA; v_call: TRBV5-4; j_call: TRBJ2-5; cdr3_nt: TGTGCCAGCAGCTTGGAAGCGGGAGGGCTTCAAGAGACCCAGTACTTC; cdr3_aa: CASSLEAGGLQETQYF
d_call: NA; clone_size: NA; v_call: TRBV6-8; j_call: TRBJ1-5; cdr3_nt: TGTGCCAGCTCCCCAGGGCCGCCCCAGCATTTT; cdr3_aa: CASSPGPPQHF
d_call: TRBD1; clone_size: once; v_call: TRBV14; j_call: TRBJ1-2; cdr3_nt: TGTGCCAGCAGTCAAGACAGGGGCTATGGCTACACCTTC; cdr3_aa: CASSQDRGYGYTF
d_call: TRBD1; clone_size: NA; v_call: TRBV28; j_call: TRBJ2-7; cdr3_nt: TGTGCCAGCAGTTTAGGGACAGGGACGTACGAGCAGTACTTC; cdr3_aa: CASSLGTGTYEQYF
d_call: TRBD2; clone_size: NA; v_call: TRBV18; j_call: TRBJ2-1; cdr3_nt: TGTGCCAGCTCAGCTAGCGGCGCCTACAATGAGCAGTTCTTC; cdr3_aa: CASSASGAYNEQFF
d_call: NA; clone_size: NA; v_call: TRBV5-5; j_call: TRBJ1-1; cdr3_nt: TGTGCCAGCAGCACGGGGGAAGGTCGTTTCGCTGAAGCTTTCTTT; cdr3_aa: CASSTGEGRFAEAFF
d_call: TRBD2; clone_size: NA; v_call: TRBV9; j_call: TRBJ2-1; cdr3_nt: TGTGCCAGCAGCGTGCGGGGGGGCTCCTACAATGAGCAGTTCTTC; cdr3_aa: CASSVRGGSYNEQFF
d_call: NA; clone_size: NA; v_call: TRBV6-5; j_call: TRBJ2-5; cdr3_nt: TGTGCCAGCAACAGGCCCCAAGAGACCCAGTACTTC; cdr3_aa: CASNRPQETQYF
d_call: NA; clone_size: NA; v_call: TRBV15; j_call: TRBJ1-4; cdr3_nt: TGTGCCACCAGCACGTTCGGCACTAGCAGCAGACGGGGCCTTAATGAAAAACTGTTTTTT; cdr3_aa: CATSTFGTSSRRGLNEKLFF
d_call: NA; clone_size: NA; v_call: TRBV29-1; j_call: TRBJ2-1; cdr3_nt: TGCAGCCCGTGGGGAGGCAGCTACAATGAGCAGTTCTTC; cdr3_aa: CSPWGGSYNEQFF
d_call: TRBD2; clone_size: NA; v_call: TRBV6-4; j_call: TRBJ2-1; cdr3_nt: TGTGCCAGCAGTCTCACTAGCGGGGGCTACAATGAGCAGTTCTTC; cdr3_aa: CASSLTSGGYNEQFF
d_call: NA; clone_size: once; v_call: TRBV29-1; j_call: TRBJ2-7; cdr3_nt: TGCAGCGTTGAAGATGGGGGGAACCCCTCCTACGAGCAGTACTTC; cdr3_aa: CSVEDGGNPSYEQYF
d_call: NA; clone_size: NA; v_call: TRBV6-1; j_call: TRBJ2-1; cdr3_nt: TGTGCCAGCAGTGAAGGTAGCGAAGGTCGCAATGAGCAGTTCTTC; cdr3_aa: CASSEGSEGRNEQFF
d_call: NA; clone_size: NA; v_call: TRBV6-5; j_call: TRBJ1-5; cdr3_nt: TGTGCCAGCAGTTACTCAAAGGGGATACAGCCCCAGCATTTT; cdr3_aa: CASSYSKGIQPQHF
d_call: NA; clone_size: NA; v_call: TRBV4-3; j_call: TRBJ2-7; cdr3_nt: TGCGCCAGCAGCCAAGATAAATCGGGCTCCTACGAGCAGTACTTC; cdr3_aa: CASSQDKSGSYEQYF
d_call: NA; clone_size: NA; v_call: TRBV28; j_call: TRBJ1-2; cdr3_nt: TGTGCCAGCACCCCGGCGGGGTATGGCTACACCTTC; cdr3_aa: CASTPAGYGYTF
d_call: NA; clone_size: NA; v_call: TRBV5-1; j_call: TRBJ1-1; cdr3_nt: TGCGCCAGCCGCCGGACAGAACTGAACACTGAAGCTTTCTTT; cdr3_aa: CASRRTELNTEAFF
d_call: TRBD1; clone_size: NA; v_call: TRBV7-2; j_call: TRBJ1-6; cdr3_nt: TGTGCCAGCAGCTTAAGAAGGACAGGGTATAATTCACCCCTCCACTTT; cdr3_aa: CASSLRRTGYNSPLHF
d_call: NA; clone_size: NA; v_call: TRBV2; j_call: TRBJ1-4; cdr3_nt: TGTGCCAGCAAGAGGGAGGAGGAAAAACTGTTTTTT; cdr3_aa: CASKREEEKLFF
d_call: NA; clone_size: NA; v_call: TRBV7-9; j_call: TRBJ2-3; cdr3_nt: TGTGCCAGCAGCTTGGCCGGAGGCTACACAGATACGCAGTATTTT; cdr3_aa: CASSLAGGYTDTQYF
d_call: TRBD1; clone_size: NA; v_call: TRBV28; j_call: TRBJ1-5; cdr3_nt: TGTGCCACTGAGCAGGGGGAAAGCAATCAGCCCCAGCATTTT; cdr3_aa: CATEQGESNQPQHF
d_call: TRBD1; clone_size: NA; v_call: TRBV5-1; j_call: TRBJ2-7; cdr3_nt: TGCGCCAGCAGCCGGACAGGGGTCAATAACGGGGGCGGTTCCTACGAGCAGTACTTC; cdr3_aa: CASSRTGVNNGGGSYEQYF